Below are 21 T cell receptor beta chains sequenced from a single sample in a study of cytomegalovirus exposure and HLA in healthy donors. Amplification used 60 Vbeta primers and 13 Jbeta primers. Profiling relied on immunoSEQ multiplex PCR, and the TCRdb table lists in-frame clones only, not all of them. The data show 120,000 to 150,000 clones, roughly 80% seen once. Sequenced input: PBMCs. These receptors all come from a woman younger than 45 in good health and CMV-seronegative.

The gene calls are TRBV27 and TRBJ2-7, with 7 bases fitting TRBD1. V shed 5 bases and J 3 bases; nucleotides not matched to a gene: 4. Germline loops: CDR1 MNHEY, CDR2 SMNVEV (reference sequence). The CDR3 is 13 amino acids. CDR3 DNA: TGTGCCAGCAGTCTCGGGACAGACTACGAGCAGTACTTC. This gives the protein CASSLGTDYEQYF.

V gene TRBV19 combines with J gene TRBJ1-1; maybe TRBD1 (5 bases). V lost 3 bases and J 3 bases, leaving 11 bases between the germline ends. Germline loops: CDR1 LNHDA, CDR2 SQIVND (reference sequence). The CDR3 has 14 amino acids. The CDR3 loop reads CASSIRGWYTEAFF. The CDR3 DNA is TGTGCCAGTAGTATTAGGGGTTGGTACACTGAAGCTTTCTTT.

V is TRBV7-9 and J is TRBJ2-1, with 11 bases aligning to TRBD2. J lost 3 bases, V lost 5 bases, and 6 bases had no gene match. The CDR3 totals 16 residues. In germline, CDR1 is SEHNR, CDR2 FQNEAQ (reference sequence). Here the CDR3 reads CASSPRTSGYYNEQFF. The CDR3, as DNA: TGTGCCAGCAGCCCCAGGACTAGCGGGTACTACAATGAGCAGTTCTTC.

V is TRBV7-9 and J is TRBJ1-2; no clear D gene. The CDR3 is 14 residues long. Germline assignment: CDR1 SEHNR and CDR2 FQNEAQ (reference sequence). The germline V and J ends were trimmed by 0 bases and 2 bases, with 7 bases remaining between them. As DNA, the CDR3 is TGTGCCAGCAGCTTAGCGGCAGTCAACTATGGCTACACCTTC. The encoded protein is CASSLAAVNYGYTF.

This chain links TRBV7-2 with TRBJ2-1; 9 bases are a match to TRBD2. This CDR3 is built from 17 residues. Germline V CDR1 and CDR2: SGHTA, FQGNSA. V shed 5 bases and J 0 bases; nucleotides not matched to a gene: 8. In DNA form, the CDR3 reads TGTGCCAGCAGCATCCTCAGCGGGGGGAGCTCCTACAATGAGCAGTTCTTC. This gives the protein CASSILSGGSSYNEQFF.

This clone was detected only once. Written as DNA, the CDR3 is TGTGCCTGGAGGACATCGAACACCGGGGAGCTGTTTTTT. It encodes CAWRTSNTGELFF. The rearrangement links TRBV30 to TRBJ2-2; D ambiguous. Germline-derived CDR1 and CDR2 are GTSNPN and SVGIG (reference sequence). V was pared by 3 bases and J by 0 bases, with 5 bases between. The CDR3 length is 13 residues.

The rearrangement links TRBV7-2 to TRBJ2-1; D ambiguous. The V and J ends lost 2 bases and 7 bases respectively, with 15 bases between them. The CDR3 has 15 residues. The germline gives CDR1 SGHTA, CDR2 FQGNSA. This chain's CDR3 is CASSLYYPTINEQFF. The CDR3 DNA follows: TGTGCCAGCAGCTTATACTATCCTACTATTAATGAGCAGTTCTTC.

The chain links TRBV2 to TRBJ1-4, with D maybe TRBD1 (5 bases). The CDR3 extends over 14 amino acids. V was clipped by 6 bases and J by 3 bases, with 11 bases between them. Per germline, CDR1 SNHLY and CDR2 FYNNEI. The CDR3 DNA reads as TGTGCCAGCAGCCGAGGCAGGGCTAATGAAAAACTGTTTTTT. As protein: CASSRGRANEKLFF.

The rearrangement joins TRBV27 to TRBJ2-5; 10 bases line up with TRBD1. After removal of 5 bases from V and 0 bases from J, the junction contained 3 bases not matched to a gene. CDR1 is MNHEY and CDR2 is SMNVEV in the germline V gene (reference sequence). The CDR3 runs 15 residues. CDR3 coding DNA: TGTGCCAGCAGTCTAGACAGGGGGCACCAAGAGACCCAGTACTTC. This encodes CASSLDRGHQETQYF.

Only a few counts were recorded for this clone. This chain links TRBV4-3 with TRBJ1-3; the D is unclear. Germline V gene sequence: CDR1 LGHNA, CDR2 YSLEER. Trimming shortened V by 5 bases and J by 0 bases, and 8 bases separated the two germline ends. There are 14 residues in the CDR3. The CDR3 is CASSERVSGNTIYF. For the CDR3, the DNA is TGCGCCAGCAGCGAGCGCGTCTCTGGAAACACCATATATTTT.

The chain couples TRBV6-1 to TRBJ2-7; possibly TRBD2 for D (5 bases). The CDR3 sequence is 15 residues long. The V gene lost 4 bases and the J gene lost 0 bases, with 13 bases spanning the gap. Germline V lookup: CDR1 MNHNS, CDR2 SASEGT. The CDR3 DNA reads as TGTGCCAGCAGTGCCCGGACTTTTAGCTCCTACGAGCAGTACTTC. Translated: CASSARTFSSYEQYF.

CDR3: CASSTGQGEGEKLFF. For the CDR3, the DNA is TGTGCCAGTAGTACCGGACAGGGGGAAGGAGAAAAACTGTTTTTT. The chain couples TRBV19 to TRBJ1-4; 10 positions agree with TRBD1. In germline, CDR1 is LNHDA, CDR2 SQIVND (reference sequence). The CDR3 covers 15 residues. After removal of 4 bases from V and 8 bases from J, the junction contained 7 bases not matched to a gene.

V gene TRBV18 combines with J gene TRBJ1-4; a weak D match, TRBD1 (5 bases). CDR1 is KGHSH, CDR2 LQKENI, per germline. Trimming cost V 5 bases and J 4 bases, with 8 bases left between them. The CDR3 extends over 13 amino acids. Here the CDR3 DNA reads TGTGCCAGCTCAAGCGGGGGTAATGAAAAACTGTTTTTT. Translated, it gives CASSSGGNEKLFF.

V is TRBV29-1 and J is TRBJ2-1, with 12 bases lining up with TRBD1. CDR1 SQVTM and CDR2 ANQGSEA come from the germline V gene. This CDR3 is 14 amino acids long. J gave up 9 bases and V 6 bases, and 9 bases lay outside the gene matches. The CDR3 is CSVEGQGAVGEQFF. CDR3 nucleotides: TGCAGCGTCGAGGGACAGGGGGCGGTCGGTGAGCAGTTCTTC.

The chain combines TRBV2 with TRBJ2-3; 8 nucleotides agree with TRBD1. The CDR3 is 14 amino acids. Germline loops: CDR1 SNHLY, CDR2 FYNNEI. The junction had 10 bases not matched to a gene; V was cut back by 5 bases and J by 9 bases. CDR3 sequence reads: CASSRGQGDITQYF. As DNA, the CDR3 is TGTGCCAGCAGTCGTGGACAGGGAGACATAACGCAGTATTTT.

This sequence joins TRBV5-5 and TRBJ1-4; no clear D gene. This CDR3 has 14 amino acids. Trimming took off 0 bases at V and 2 bases at J, with 5 bases between the two ends. Per the germline V gene, CDR1 is SGHKS and CDR2 is YYEKEE (reference sequence). The DNA for the CDR3 is TGTGCCAGCAGCTTGGCGGGGACTAATGAAAAACTGTTTTTT. It specifies CASSLAGTNEKLFF.

This clone appeared a few times. The rearrangement joins TRBV27 to TRBJ2-1; TRBD1 agrees at 7 bases. The CDR3 loop spans 15 amino acids. Trimming at V came to 8 bases and at J to 6 bases, leaving 13 bases not matched to a gene. CDR1 and CDR2 (germline): MNHEY, SMNVEV (reference sequence). DNA for the CDR3: TGTGCCAGCCGCCGGGACAGTGGAGCTGGCAATGAGCAGTTCTTC. As protein: CASRRDSGAGNEQFF.

Points on this clone: The junction differs from germline at one of its ends, possibly a read error. The CDR3 region has the DNA TGTGCCAGCAGCTTGGGGGGGCGAGTAACGATCTTC. Translating gives CASSLGGRVTIF. V gene TRBV5-6 combines with J gene TRBJ2-1; possible D gene TRBD1, 6 bases. CDR3 length equals 12 residues. Looked up from germline, CDR1 is SGHDT and CDR2 is YYEEEE.

The J gene is TRBJ2-1, the V gene TRBV7-2, with 14 bases identical to TRBD2. Germline CDR1 SGHTA, CDR2 FQGNSA. With V trimmed by 5 bases and J by 3 bases, 9 bases remained unmatched. The length of the CDR3 is 18 residues. The CDR3 region is CASSVRLAGGQLYNEQFF. CDR3 nucleotides: TGTGCCAGCAGCGTACGACTAGCGGGGGGGCAGCTCTACAATGAGCAGTTCTTC.

The chain uses TRBV18 and TRBJ2-7; 7 bases fit TRBD2. V gave up 3 bases and J gave up 2 bases; unmatched junction bases: 10. The CDR3 length is 16 residues. Germline lookup yields CDR1 KGHSH and CDR2 LQKENI. In DNA, the CDR3 is TGTGCCAGCTCACCTGGCGGGGGTGGAGTGACCTACGAGCAGTACTTC. Its translation is CASSPGGGGVTYEQYF.

This chain links TRBV27 with TRBJ1-5; TRBD1 agrees at 7 bases. CDR3 size: 12 residues. The germline gives CDR1 MNHEY, CDR2 SMNVEV (reference sequence). The ends lost 8 bases at V and 6 bases at J; junction bases unmatched: 4. CDR3 region: CASGGGLQPQHF. CDR3 coding DNA: TGTGCCAGCGGAGGGGGCCTTCAGCCCCAGCATTTT.